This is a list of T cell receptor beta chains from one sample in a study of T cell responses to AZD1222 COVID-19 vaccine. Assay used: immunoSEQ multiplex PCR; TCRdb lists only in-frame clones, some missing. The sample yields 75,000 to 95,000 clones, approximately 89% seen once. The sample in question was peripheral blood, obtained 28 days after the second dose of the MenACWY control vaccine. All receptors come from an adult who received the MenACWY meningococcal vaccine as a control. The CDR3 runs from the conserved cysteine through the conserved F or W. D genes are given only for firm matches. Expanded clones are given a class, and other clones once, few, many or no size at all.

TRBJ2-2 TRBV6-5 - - CASGWGPKNTGELFF TGTGCCAGCGGGTGGGGACCAAAGAACACCGGGGAGCTGTTTTTT
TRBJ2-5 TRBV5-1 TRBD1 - CASSSGQVAQETQYF TGCGCCAGCAGCTCCGGACAGGTGGCCCAAGAGACCCAGTACTTC
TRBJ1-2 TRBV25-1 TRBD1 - CASGDRGVYGYTF TGTGCCAGCGGCGACAGGGGGGTTTATGGCTACACCTTC
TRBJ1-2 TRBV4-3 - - CASSQTPTGRGGYTF TGCGCCAGCAGCCAGACCCCTACAGGGAGGGGAGGCTACACCTTC
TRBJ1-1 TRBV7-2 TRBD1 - CASSLAQDRATEAFF TGTGCCAGCAGCTTAGCCCAAGACAGGGCCACTGAAGCTTTCTTT
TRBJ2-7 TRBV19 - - CASSSRGDTYEQYF TGTGCCAGTAGTAGTCGGGGGGACACTTACGAGCAGTACTTC
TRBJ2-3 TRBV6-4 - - CASSEMSSTDTQYF TGTGCCAGCAGTGAGATGAGCAGCACAGATACGCAGTATTTT
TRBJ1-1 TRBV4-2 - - CASSQDSEEAFF TGTGCCAGCAGCCAAGACTCTGAGGAAGCTTTCTTT
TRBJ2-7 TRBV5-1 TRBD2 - CASSLASLTSGIYEQYF TGCGCCAGCAGCTTGGCCTCGCTGACTAGCGGGATCTACGAGCAGTACTTC
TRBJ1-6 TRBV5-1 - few CASSKQEVGSPLHF TGCGCCAGCAGCAAACAAGAAGTGGGTTCACCCCTCCACTTT
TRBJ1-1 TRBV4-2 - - CASSQGLKAFF TGTGCCAGCAGCCAAGGACTGAAAGCTTTCTTT
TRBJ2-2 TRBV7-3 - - CASSSRGPTAGELFF TGTGCCAGCAGCTCGCGGGGGCCTACCGCCGGGGAGCTGTTTTTT
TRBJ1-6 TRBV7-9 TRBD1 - CASSQGQGYSPLHF TGTGCCAGCAGCCAGGGACAGGGTTACTCACCCCTCCACTTT
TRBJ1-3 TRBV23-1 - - CASSQIQGGGNTIYF TGCGCCAGCAGTCAAATACAGGGTGGTGGAAACACCATATATTTT
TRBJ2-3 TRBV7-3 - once CASSSLGRTDTQYF TGTGCCAGCAGCTCCCTGGGACGCACAGATACGCAGTATTTT
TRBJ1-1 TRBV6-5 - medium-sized CASSIGLEAFF TGTGCCAGCAGTATCGGGCTTGAAGCTTTCTTT
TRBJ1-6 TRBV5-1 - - CASRTSLSYNSPLHF TGCGCCAGCAGAACCTCACTCTCCTATAATTCACCCCTCCACTTT
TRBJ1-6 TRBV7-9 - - CASSPVVEGSPLHF TGTGCCAGCAGCCCAGTCGTAGAGGGCTCACCCCTCCACTTT
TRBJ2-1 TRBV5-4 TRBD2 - CASSTGLAGGLEQFF TGTGCCAGCAGCACGGGACTAGCGGGGGGGCTAGAGCAGTTCTTC
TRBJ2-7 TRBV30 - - CAWSGGLTNGYEQYF TGTGCCTGGAGTGGGGGACTGACTAATGGCTACGAGCAGTACTTC
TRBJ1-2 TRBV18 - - CASTTAGAFSYGYTF TGTGCCAGCACAACTGCAGGGGCCTTTAGCTATGGCTACACCTTC
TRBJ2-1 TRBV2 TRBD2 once CASSSSGVHEQFF TGTGCCAGCAGTTCTAGCGGGGTACATGAGCAGTTCTTC
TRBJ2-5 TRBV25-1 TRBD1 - CASSEGTGRETQYF TGTGCCAGCAGTGAAGGGACAGGGAGGGAGACCCAGTACTTC
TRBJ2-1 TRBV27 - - CASSLPSGRVNNEQFF TGTGCCAGCAGTTTACCCTCCGGACGGGTCAACAATGAGCAGTTCTTC
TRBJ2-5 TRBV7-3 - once CASSLSRGETQYF TGTGCCAGCAGCTTATCCAGGGGAGAGACCCAGTACTTC
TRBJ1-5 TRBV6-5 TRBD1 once CASSYSSGGGNQPQHF TGTGCCAGCAGTTACTCTTCAGGGGGTGGCAATCAGCCCCAGCATTTT
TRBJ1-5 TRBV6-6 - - CASMGYSNQPQHF TGTGCCAGCATGGGTTATAGCAATCAGCCCCAGCATTTT
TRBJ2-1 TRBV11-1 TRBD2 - CASSLWTSLSYNEQFF TGTGCCAGCAGCTTATGGACTAGCCTCTCCTACAATGAGCAGTTCTTC
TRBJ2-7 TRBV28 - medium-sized CASSFPGQQYF TGTGCCAGCAGTTTCCCGGGTCAGCAGTACTTC
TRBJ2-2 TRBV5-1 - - CASRLGGSATGELFF TGCGCCAGCAGGCTGGGGGGATCGGCCACCGGGGAGCTGTTTTTT
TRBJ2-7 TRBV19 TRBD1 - CASQQGATVGEQYF TGTGCCAGTCAACAGGGGGCCACGGTTGGGGAGCAGTACTTC
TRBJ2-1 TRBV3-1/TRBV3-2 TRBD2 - CASSQDLAGGLNNEQFF TGTGCCAGCAGCCAAGACCTAGCGGGGGGACTAAACAATGAGCAGTTCTTC
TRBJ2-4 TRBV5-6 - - CASGLLGYGVAKNIQYF TGTGCCAGCGGACTACTAGGATATGGGGTAGCCAAAAACATTCAGTACTTC
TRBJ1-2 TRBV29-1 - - CSVVGPYYGYTF TGCAGCGTTGTAGGGCCGTACTATGGCTACACCTTC
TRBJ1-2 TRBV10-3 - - CATLTLTGPYGYTF TGTGCCACTCTAACCCTGACAGGACCCTATGGCTACACCTTC
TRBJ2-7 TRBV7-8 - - CASSLEPPSYEQYF TGTGCCAGCAGCTTAGAACCACCCTCCTACGAGCAGTACTTC
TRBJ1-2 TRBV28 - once CASSLATNYGYTF TGTGCCAGCAGTTTGGCCACGAACTATGGCTACACCTTC
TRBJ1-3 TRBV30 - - CAWSVRSSGNTIYF TGTGCCTGGAGTGTACGGTCCTCTGGAAACACCATATATTTT
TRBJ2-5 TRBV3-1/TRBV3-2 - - CASSPMPGPQETQYF TGTGCCAGCAGCCCTATGCCGGGTCCCCAAGAGACCCAGTACTTC
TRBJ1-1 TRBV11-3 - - CASSQGTYTEAFF TGTGCCAGCAGCCAAGGCACCTACACTGAAGCTTTCTTT
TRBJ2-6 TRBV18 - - CASFRSSGANVLTF TGTGCCAGCTTCCGCAGCTCTGGGGCCAACGTCCTGACTTTC
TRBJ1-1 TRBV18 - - CASSPLSQGAAFF TGTGCCAGCTCACCACTGTCCCAGGGAGCGGCTTTCTTT
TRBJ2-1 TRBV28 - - CASSPTNNNEQFF TGTGCCAGCAGTCCAACGAATAACAATGAGCAGTTCTTC
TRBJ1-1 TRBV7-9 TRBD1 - CASSFRDRNTEAFF TGTGCCAGCAGCTTTCGGGACAGAAACACTGAAGCTTTCTTT
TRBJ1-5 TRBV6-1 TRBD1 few CASSESAGGLSNQPQHF TGTGCCAGCAGTGAATCGGCAGGGGGCTTGAGCAATCAGCCCCAGCATTTT
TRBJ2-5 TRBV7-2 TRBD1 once CASSLEGQGIGETQYF TGTGCCAGCAGCTTAGAAGGACAGGGAATTGGAGAGACCCAGTACTTC
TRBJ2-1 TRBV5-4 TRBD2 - CASSSGGQRNEQFF TGTGCCAGCAGCTCGGGGGGGCAGAGGAATGAGCAGTTCTTC
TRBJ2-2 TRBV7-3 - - CASSLAAEPTGELFF TGTGCCAGCAGCTTAGCGGCAGAGCCGACCGGGGAGCTGTTTTTT
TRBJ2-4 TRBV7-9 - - CASSLWGAKNIQYF TGTGCCAGCAGCTTATGGGGGGCCAAAAACATTCAGTACTTC
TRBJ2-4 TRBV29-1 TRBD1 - CSVGTTGVKNIQYF TGCAGCGTTGGGACGACAGGGGTAAAAAACATTCAGTACTTC
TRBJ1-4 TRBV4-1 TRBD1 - CASSHRDRGSTNEKLFF TGCGCCAGCAGCCACCGGGACAGGGGATCTACTAATGAAAAACTGTTTTTT